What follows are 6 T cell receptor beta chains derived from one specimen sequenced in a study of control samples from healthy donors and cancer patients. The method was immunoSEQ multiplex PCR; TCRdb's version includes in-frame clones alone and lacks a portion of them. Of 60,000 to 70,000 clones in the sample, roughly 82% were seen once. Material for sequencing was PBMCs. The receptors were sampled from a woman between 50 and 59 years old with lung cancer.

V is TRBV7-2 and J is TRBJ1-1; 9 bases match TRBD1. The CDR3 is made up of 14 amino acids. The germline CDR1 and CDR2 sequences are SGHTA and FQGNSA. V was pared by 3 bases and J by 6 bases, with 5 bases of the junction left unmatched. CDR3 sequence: CASSFSGTGSEAFF. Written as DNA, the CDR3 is TGTGCCAGCAGCTTCTCCGGGACAGGGTCTGAAGCTTTCTTT. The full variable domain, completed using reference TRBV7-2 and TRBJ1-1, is GAGVSQSPSNKVTEKGKDVELRCDPISGHTALYWYRQSLGQGLEFLIYFQGNSAPDKSGLPSDRFSAERTGGSVSTLTIQRTQQEDSAVYLCASSFSGTGSEAFFGQGTRLTVV.

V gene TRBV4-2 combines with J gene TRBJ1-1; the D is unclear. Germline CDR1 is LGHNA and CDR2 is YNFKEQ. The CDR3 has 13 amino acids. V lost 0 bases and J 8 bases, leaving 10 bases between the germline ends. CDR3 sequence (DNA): TGTGCCAGCAGCCAAGAGGGCAGCTTAGAAGCTTTCTTT. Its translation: CASSQEGSLEAFF.

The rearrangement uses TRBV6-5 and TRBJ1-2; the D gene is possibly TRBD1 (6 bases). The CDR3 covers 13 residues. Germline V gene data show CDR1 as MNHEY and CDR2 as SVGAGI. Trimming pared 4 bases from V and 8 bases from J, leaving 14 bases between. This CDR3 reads CASSSGTLRGYTF. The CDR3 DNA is TGTGCCAGCAGTTCAGGGACATTAAGAGGCTACACCTTC.

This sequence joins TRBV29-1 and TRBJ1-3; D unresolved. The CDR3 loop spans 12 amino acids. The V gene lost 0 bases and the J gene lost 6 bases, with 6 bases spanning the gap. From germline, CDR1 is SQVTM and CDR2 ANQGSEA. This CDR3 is CSVEDPPNTIYF. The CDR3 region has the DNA TGCAGCGTTGAAGATCCCCCAAACACCATATATTTT.

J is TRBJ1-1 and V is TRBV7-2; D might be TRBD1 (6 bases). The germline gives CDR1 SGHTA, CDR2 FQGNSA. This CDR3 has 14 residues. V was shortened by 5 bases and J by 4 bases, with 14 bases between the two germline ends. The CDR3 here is CASSVQGVGTEAFF. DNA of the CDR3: TGTGCCAGCAGCGTACAGGGAGTAGGCACTGAAGCTTTCTTT.

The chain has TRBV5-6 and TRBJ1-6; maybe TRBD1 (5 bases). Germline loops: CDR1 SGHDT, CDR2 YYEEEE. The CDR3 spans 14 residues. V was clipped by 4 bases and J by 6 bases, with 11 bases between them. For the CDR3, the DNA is TGTGCCAGCAGCGGAACAGGTCCTAATTCACCCCTCCACTTT. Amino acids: CASSGTGPNSPLHF.